One sample yielded the 26 T cell receptor beta chains listed below, sequenced in a study of blood T cell repertoires in COVID-19. Clones were sequenced by immunoSEQ multiplex PCR, and TCRdb holds only the in-frame ones, with some missing. In the table there are roughly 340,000 clones, roughly 90% of which are singletons. Specimen: peripheral blood. The receptors derive from a woman in her 70s with COVID-19, enrolled during active disease.

This clone was seen a single time. This chain links TRBV4-3 with TRBJ1-6; 9 bases align to TRBD1. The CDR3 runs to 17 residues. Germline-derived CDR1 and CDR2 are LGHNA and YSLEER. The V and J ends lost 2 bases and 9 bases, in that order; junction bases with no gene match: 11. This CDR3 reads CASSQTVYGTGSSPLHF. CDR3 bases: TGCGCCAGCAGCCAAACGGTATATGGGACAGGGAGTTCACCCCTCCACTTT.

The V and J genes are TRBV14 and TRBJ2-7, with TRBD1 identical over 10 bases. V shed 5 bases and J 4 bases; nucleotides not matched to a gene: 8. The CDR3 runs 15 residues. CDR1 SGHDN and CDR2 FVKESK come from the germline V gene. The CDR3 nucleotides are TGTGCCAGCAGCGAAGGACAGGGGGTAGGGTACGAGCAGTACTTC. It codes for CASSEGQGVGYEQYF.

CDR3 loop: CASSQDSQGTYEQYF. The DNA for the CDR3 is TGCGCCAGCAGCCAAGATAGCCAGGGGACCTACGAGCAGTACTTC. The rearrangement links TRBV4-3 to TRBJ2-7; D is possibly TRBD1 (6 bases). Germline CDR1 reads LGHNA; CDR2 reads YSLEER. This CDR3 is built from 15 residues. The V and J ends lost 0 bases and 2 bases respectively, with 11 bases between them.

This clone was observed at least ten times. Other DNA sequences within the sample encode an identical CDR3. This chain uses TRBV5-1 with TRBJ2-5; D perhaps matches TRBD2 (6 bases). CDR1 is SGHRS, CDR2 YFSETQ, per germline. The CDR3 is made up of 14 amino acids. V lost 1 base, J lost 5 bases, and 12 bases lay in between. This CDR3 is CASSLKLAGETQYF. In DNA, the CDR3 is TGCGCCAGCAGCTTGAAACTAGCTGGTGAGACCCAGTACTTC.

Details on this clone: Sequence at one end of the junction differs from germline and may be a read error. This chain uses TRBV11-3 with TRBJ1-6; a weak D match, TRBD1 (6 bases). CDR1 SGHNT and CDR2 YENEEA come from the germline V gene. The CDR3 contains 12 residues. The CDR3 spells CASSLVQGRVDF. In DNA, the CDR3 is TGTGCCAGCAGCTTAGTACAGGGCCGAGTGGACTTT.

Turning to this clone: This CDR3 is also generated by other DNA sequences in the sample. The chain is built from TRBV2 and TRBJ1-2, with D perhaps TRBD1 (5 bases). Trimming cost V 3 bases and J 4 bases, with 6 bases left between them. The germline gives CDR1 SNHLY, CDR2 FYNNEI. The CDR3 length is 12 residues. CDR3 sequence: CASSETVYGYTF. DNA for the CDR3: TGTGCCAGCAGTGAGACAGTCTATGGCTACACCTTC. Using reference TRBV2 and TRBJ1-2 for the parts outside the CDR3, the full variable domain is EPEVTQTPSHQVTQMGQEVILRCVPISNHLYFYWYRQILGQKVEFLVSFYNNEISEKSEIFDDQFSVERPDGSNFTLKIRSTKLEDSAMYFCASSETVYGYTFGSGTRLTVV.

The chain joins TRBV19 to TRBJ2-6; the D is unclear. There are 16 residues in the CDR3. Germline CDR1 and CDR2: LNHDA and SQIVND (reference sequence). The V end lost 0 bases, the J end lost 0 bases, and 6 bases lay between the germline ends. The CDR3 is CASSIDLGSGANVLTF. The CDR3 bases are TGTGCCAGTAGTATAGATCTAGGCTCTGGGGCCAACGTCCTGACTTTC.

The chain uses TRBV19 and TRBJ1-5, with D maybe TRBD1 (5 bases). This CDR3 has 14 residues. Germline lookup yields CDR1 LNHDA and CDR2 SQIVND (reference sequence). The ends were cut back, 3 bases at V and 7 bases at J, with 13 bases in the middle. Written as DNA, the CDR3 is TGTGCCAGTAGTATTTCAGGGAATAGGCAGCCCCAGCATTTT. This codes for CASSISGNRQPQHF.

This sequence joins TRBV5-1 and TRBJ1-2; no firm D call. With 5 bases removed from V and 4 bases from J, the gap between germline ends came to 18 bases. Germline CDR1 is SGHRS and CDR2 is YFSETQ. The CDR3 spans 15 residues. The CDR3 reads CASSPTSTGSYGYTF. CDR3 DNA: TGCGCCAGCAGTCCAACGAGCACCGGGAGCTATGGCTACACCTTC.

This clone has a handful of counts. The rearrangement joins TRBV7-9 to TRBJ1-1; D might be TRBD1 (6 bases). The length of the CDR3 is 16 residues. In germline, CDR1 is SEHNR, CDR2 FQNEAQ (reference sequence). Trimming took off 7 bases at V and 3 bases at J, with 21 bases between the two ends. As DNA, the CDR3 is TGTGCCAGCATCCTAGGGATAGGGGGAAGGGACACTGAAGCTTTCTTT. Protein product: CASILGIGGRDTEAFF.

This CDR3 reads CASSPPLVAETQYF. DNA of the CDR3: TGTGCCAGCAGCCCCCCACTAGTAGCAGAGACCCAGTACTTC. This chain links TRBV7-2 with TRBJ2-5; tentatively, D is TRBD2 (5 bases). The CDR3 runs to 14 residues. Between the trimmed V and J ends, which lost 5 bases and 4 bases, there was a span of 14 bases. Germline V gene data show CDR1 as SGHTA and CDR2 as FQGNSA.

This clone was observed once. This chain links TRBV5-1 with TRBJ1-1, with 9 nucleotides matching TRBD1. V gave up 2 bases and J gave up 1 base; unmatched junction bases: 6. From germline, CDR1 is SGHRS and CDR2 YFSETQ. The CDR3 has 16 residues. The chain's CDR3 is CASSFPVDRGNTEAFF. The CDR3 DNA follows: TGCGCCAGCAGCTTCCCCGTGGACAGGGGGAACACTGAAGCTTTCTTT.

This clone has a single count. The rearrangement uses TRBV18 and TRBJ2-2; TRBD2 matches 7 bases. The ends lost 2 bases at V and 4 bases at J; junction bases unmatched: 4. This CDR3 contains 15 residues. Germline V lookup: CDR1 KGHSH, CDR2 LQKENI. The chain's CDR3 is CASSPGLDGTGELFF. The CDR3 region has the DNA TGTGCCAGCTCACCAGGACTAGACGGCACCGGGGAGCTGTTTTTT.

This clone has more than one count but fewer than ten. The genes are TRBV7-2 and TRBJ2-5; 7 nucleotides line up with TRBD1. The CDR3 runs 15 residues. J was trimmed by 4 bases and V by 4 bases; bases with no gene match: 9. The germline V gene has CDR1 SGHTA and CDR2 FQGNSA. This CDR3 is CASSSSITGAETQYF. Here the CDR3 DNA reads TGTGCCAGCAGCTCTTCGATTACAGGGGCAGAGACCCAGTACTTC.

This rearrangement joins TRBV18 to TRBJ2-7; 10 nucleotides line up with TRBD1. J gave up 5 bases and V 6 bases, and 10 bases lay outside the gene matches. Germline V lookup: CDR1 KGHSH, CDR2 LQKENI. CDR3 size: 15 residues. DNA for the CDR3: TGTGCCAGCTCCCCCAAAGGGACAGGGGTTCACGAGCAGTACTTC. Its protein is CASSPKGTGVHEQYF.

CDR3 protein: CATSLKGSEAFF. The CDR3 region has the DNA TGTGCCACCAGTCTTAAAGGGAGTGAAGCTTTCTTT. V gene TRBV24-1 combines with J gene TRBJ1-1, with D hard to call. The germline V gene has CDR1 KGHDR and CDR2 SFDVKD. V shed 6 bases and J shed 7 bases, with 11 bases lying between them. The CDR3 is made up of 12 amino acids.

This chain joins TRBV7-9 and TRBJ1-5; TRBD1 matches at 8 bases. The V gene's germline CDR1 is SEHNR and CDR2 FQNEAQ (reference sequence). Trimming at V came to 3 bases and at J to 0 bases, leaving 4 bases not matched to a gene. This CDR3 is built from 16 residues. The CDR3 loop reads CASSFWTGSSNQPQHF. The CDR3 DNA reads as TGTGCCAGCAGCTTTTGGACAGGGAGTAGCAATCAGCCCCAGCATTTT.

The rearrangement joins TRBV7-2 to TRBJ2-7, with 11 bases identical to TRBD2. The CDR3 totals 17 residues. V was pared by 1 base and J by 0 bases, with 5 bases of the junction left unmatched. The germline V gene encodes CDR1 SGHTA and CDR2 FQGNSA. CDR3 nucleotide sequence: TGTGCCAGCAGCTTAGTATCCGGGACTAGCGGCTCCTACGAGCAGTACTTC. It yields the protein CASSLVSGTSGSYEQYF.

This chain connects TRBV5-5 to TRBJ2-7; tentative D call: TRBD2 (6 bases). V shed 4 bases and J shed 2 bases, with 19 bases lying between them. The CDR3 sequence is 16 residues long. Germline V gene data show CDR1 as SGHKS and CDR2 as YYEKEE (reference sequence). CDR3 nucleotides: TGTGCCAGCAGCCCGACCCCTAATGGGGGGACCTACGAGCAGTACTTC. This codes for CASSPTPNGGTYEQYF.

V is TRBV5-6 and J is TRBJ1-3; D might be TRBD1 (5 bases). This CDR3 has 16 residues. The V and J ends lost 1 base and 0 bases respectively, with 11 bases between them. CDR1 and CDR2 (germline): SGHDT, YYEEEE. The CDR3, as DNA: TGTGCCAGCAGCTTGACAGGATCAAACTCTGGAAACACCATATATTTT. It encodes CASSLTGSNSGNTIYF.

The chain has TRBV3-1 (or the pseudogene TRBV3-2) and TRBJ2-3; 9 nucleotides align to TRBD2. Per germline, CDR1 LGHDT and CDR2 YNNKEL (reference sequence). J gave up 2 bases and V 2 bases, and 5 bases lay outside the gene matches. The CDR3 runs to 16 residues. The CDR3 region has the DNA TGTGCCAGCAGCCAACAAGCGGGGGGAAACACAGATACGCAGTATTTT. Amino acids: CASSQQAGGNTDTQYF.

The chain couples TRBV18 to TRBJ1-2; 10 nucleotides agree with TRBD1. There are 15 residues in the CDR3. Per the germline V gene, CDR1 is KGHSH and CDR2 is LQKENI. Germline trimming cut 3 bases from V and 5 bases from J; bases unmatched to any gene: 6. The CDR3 loop is CASSPPGTGAYGYTF. CDR3 coding DNA: TGTGCCAGCTCACCCCCCGGGACAGGGGCTTATGGCTACACCTTC.

The chain has TRBV7-3 and TRBJ1-2, with D unresolved. The germline gives CDR1 SGHTA, CDR2 FQGTGA. This CDR3 spans 15 amino acids. V was pared by 5 bases and J by 2 bases, with 15 bases between. CDR3 sequence: CASSVGWESNYGYTF. The DNA for the CDR3 is TGTGCCAGCAGCGTAGGCTGGGAGTCAAACTATGGCTACACCTTC. The variable domain in full, completed from reference TRBV7-3 and TRBJ1-2, reads GAGVSQTPSNKVTEKGKYVELRCDPISGHTALYWYRQSLGQGPEFLIYFQGTGAADDSGLPNDRFFAVRPEGSVSTLKIQRTERGDSAVYLCASSVGWESNYGYTFGSGTRLTVV.

The V gene is TRBV30, the J gene TRBJ1-2; 9 bases are a match to TRBD1. This CDR3 spans 13 amino acids. V dropped 5 bases and J dropped 2; count of bases not matched to a gene: 3. Germline V gene lookup returns CDR1 GTSNPN and CDR2 SVGIG (reference sequence). The CDR3 loop is CAWRGTGNYGYTF. CDR3 DNA sequence: TGTGCCTGGCGGGGGACAGGGAACTATGGCTACACCTTC. Looking up the rest from reference TRBV30 and TRBJ1-2 gives the full variable domain: SQTIHQWPATLVQPVGSPLSLECTVEGTSNPNLYWYRQAAGRGLQLLFYSVGIGQISSEVPQNLSASRPQDRQFILSSKKLLLSDSGFYLCAWRGTGNYGYTFGSGTRLTVV.

The V call is TRBV4-2, the J call TRBJ2-7; 7 bases map to TRBD2. With 4 bases clipped from V and 6 bases from J, the junction kept 6 bases outside the gene matches. Germline-derived CDR1 and CDR2 are LGHNA and YNFKEQ. The CDR3 length is 13 residues. The CDR3 reads CASSREWGGEQYF. DNA of the CDR3: TGTGCCAGCAGCCGGGAGTGGGGGGGCGAGCAGTACTTC.

This clone has just one count. This rearrangement joins TRBV5-1 to TRBJ1-4, with D possibly being TRBD1 (6 bases). V was trimmed by 3 bases and J by 5 bases, leaving 14 bases between them. CDR3 length: 15 amino acids. Germline V CDR1 and CDR2: SGHRS, YFSETQ. This CDR3 reads CASSSTGTFNEKLFF. For the CDR3, the DNA is TGCGCCAGCAGCTCCACCGGGACATTCAATGAAAAACTGTTTTTT.